This T cell receptor (beta chain) emerged from a study of graft-versus-host responses after intestinal transplantation. About the study: Following induction with anti-thymocyte globulin, all recipients were given tacrolimus and steroids for two to three years. The study's findings and limits: Early post-transplant falls in HvG clones accompanied the peak levels of circulating GvH clones. GvH clones occurred in recipient marrow; some first appeared in ileum or blood. Individuals carrying graft-donor T cell macrochimerism showed high graft-versus-host to host-versus-graft clonal ratios in allografts.

Sequencing was performed with immunoSEQ multiplex PCR; in TCRdb, only in-frame clones are kept and a portion is missing. The repertoire has about 98,000 clones, about 82% of them found once; the top ten carry 1.4%. This clone came up once. Its antigen is unknown. Germline CDR1 and CDR2: LNHDA and SQIVND (reference sequence). This CDR3 contains 12 residues. The genes are TRBV19 and TRBJ2-2; 7 bases map to TRBD1. The origin of this receptor is a human patient who received an intestinal transplant, so some T cells may come from the graft donor. The sequences come from PBMCs, collected 255 days after intestinal transplant. CDR3 loop: CGLKGAAGELFF. CDR3 DNA: TGTGGCCTGAAGGGGGCGGCTGGGGAGCTGTTTTTT. The whole variable domain, remainder taken from reference TRBV19 and TRBJ2-2, is DGGITQSPKYLFRKEGQNVTLSCEQNLNHDAMYWYRQDPGQGLRLIYYSQIVNDFQKGDIAEGYSVSREKKESFPLTVTSAQKNPTAFYLCGLKGAAGELFFGEGSRLTVL.